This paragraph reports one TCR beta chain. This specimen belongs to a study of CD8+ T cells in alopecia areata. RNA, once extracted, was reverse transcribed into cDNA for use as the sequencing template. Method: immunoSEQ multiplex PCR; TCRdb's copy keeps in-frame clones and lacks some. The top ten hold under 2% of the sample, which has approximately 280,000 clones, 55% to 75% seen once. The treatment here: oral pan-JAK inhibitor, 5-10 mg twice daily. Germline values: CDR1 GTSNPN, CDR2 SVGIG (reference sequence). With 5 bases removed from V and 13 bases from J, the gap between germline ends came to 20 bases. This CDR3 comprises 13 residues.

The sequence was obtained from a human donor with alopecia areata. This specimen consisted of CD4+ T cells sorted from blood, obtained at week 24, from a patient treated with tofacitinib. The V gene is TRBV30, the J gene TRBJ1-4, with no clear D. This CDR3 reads CAWSVRLMEGLFF. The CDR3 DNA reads TGTGCCTGGTCGGTGAGGCTAATGGAGGGACTGTTTTTT.